This TCR beta chain was sequenced for a study of CD8+CD57+ T cells in acquired aplastic anemia. Study findings and constraints: The same twenty-nine CD8+ CDR3 sequences occurred in patients and in controls.

Profiling that covered TCR beta VDJ and CDR3 relied on genomic DNA as its template. TCRdb re-called the reads with MiXCR, one entry per CDR3 protein. The profile covers about 40,000 distinct CDR3 sequences, with about 63% appearing a single time and 50% to 70% taken by the ten largest. The CDR3 has 17 amino acids. CDR1 is LNHDA, CDR2 SQIVND, per germline (reference sequence). V was trimmed by 3 bases and J by 9 bases, leaving 21 bases between them. As regards this clonotype: Antigen unknown.

For sequencing, patients were chosen who had shown expansion of CD8+CD57+ cells by flow cytometry. This sequence joins TRBV19 and TRBJ1-6; no definite D call. Sequencing was performed on sorted CD4+, CD8+, or CD8+CD57+ T cells (not recorded which) from PBMCs. The TCR sequence derives from a human donor with aplastic anemia. CDR3 DNA sequence: TGTGCCAGTAGTATTAATCGGTTGGACTCACCGATTTCACCCCTCCACTTT. Amino acid sequence: CASSINRLDSPISPLHF.